The 5 T cell receptor beta chains below all came from one sample that was sequenced in a study of PD-1 blockade in classical Hodgkin lymphoma. There was relapse after autologous stem cell transplantation in every patient, and there was variation in brentuximab vedotin exposure. Only in-frame clones appear in the TCRdb table, and some are missing; sequencing was by immunoSEQ multiplex PCR. The repertoire holds tens of thousands of clones, with 82% as singletons. Sequences were derived from peripheral blood mononuclear cells (PBMCs), sampled before the second cycle of nivolumab. The receptors originated from a human donor with classical Hodgkin lymphoma.

This chain links TRBV4-2 with TRBJ2-1, with 7 bases matching TRBD1. The CDR3 is 16 amino acids. The ends lost 3 bases at V and 2 bases at J; junction bases unmatched: 7. The germline V gene encodes CDR1 LGHNA and CDR2 YNFKEQ. CDR3 in DNA: TGTGCCAGCAGCCAGAGCGGACAGGATCCCTACAATGAGCAGTTCTTC. This encodes CASSQSGQDPYNEQFF.

The genes are TRBV15 and TRBJ1-3; D not resolved. The CDR3 spans 15 residues. Trimming stripped 4 bases from V and 4 bases from J, with 14 bases between. In germline, CDR1 is LNHNV, CDR2 YYDKDF (reference sequence). In DNA form, the CDR3 reads TGTGCCACCAGCATCAACGGGCAACTAGGAAACACCATATATTTT. Residues: CATSINGQLGNTIYF.

The chain has TRBV4-3 and TRBJ2-1; 7 positions match TRBD1. Germline V gene data show CDR1 as LGHNA and CDR2 as YSLEER. The CDR3 is made up of 18 amino acids. V shed 4 bases and J 0 bases; nucleotides not matched to a gene: 12. The chain's CDR3 is CASSPALPGQSSYNEQFF. The CDR3 DNA follows: TGCGCCAGCAGCCCTGCACTCCCGGGACAGAGCTCCTACAATGAGCAGTTCTTC.

CDR3 protein: CASSQGTLGSSGNTIYF. CDR3 DNA: TGCGCCAGCAGCCAAGGTACGCTGGGGAGCTCTGGAAACACCATATATTTT. The rearrangement uses TRBV4-1 and TRBJ1-3; no clear D. The CDR3 loop spans 17 amino acids. V was shortened by 1 base and J by 0 bases, with 13 bases between the two germline ends. Germline V lookup: CDR1 MGHRA, CDR2 YSYEKL.

The chain is built from TRBV25-1 and TRBJ2-2, with TRBD1 matching over 7 bases. V gave up 3 bases and J gave up 4 bases; unmatched junction bases: 11. CDR1 is MGHDK and CDR2 is SYGVNS in the germline V gene. The CDR3 has 17 amino acids. CDR3 sequence (DNA): TGTGCCAGCAGTGAGTTACAGGGGACGGCGGGCACCGGGGAGCTGTTTTTT. Protein sequence: CASSELQGTAGTGELFF. Drawing the rest from reference TRBV25-1 and TRBJ2-2, the complete variable domain is EADIYQTPRYLVIGTGKKITLECSQTMGHDKMYWYQQDPGMELHLIHYSYGVNSTEKGDLSSESTVSRIRTEHFPLTLESARPSHTSQYLCASSELQGTAGTGELFFGEGSRLTVL.